This is a list of T cell receptor beta chains from one sample in a study of T cell changes during pregnancy in multiple sclerosis. TCRdb's copy holds only in-frame clones and misses some; the assay was immunoSEQ multiplex PCR. This table holds just under 45,000 clones, approximately 96% found once. The sample consisted of peripheral blood, taken in the second trimester of pregnancy. The receptors were sampled from a female donor with multiple sclerosis, enrolled in a pregnancy study. CDR3s include the opening cysteine and the closing phenylalanine or tryptophan. A D gene is named only where the DNA matches it firmly.

V: TRBV2; J: TRBJ2-1; D: TRBD2; CDR3: CASSGGTSGRPHEQFF; DNA: TGTGCCAGCAGTGGAGGAACTAGCGGGAGGCCTCATGAGCAGTTCTTC
V: TRBV27; J: TRBJ1-6; D: TRBD1; CDR3: CASRQLTGGNSPLHF; DNA: TGTGCCAGCCGACAATTGACAGGGGGTAATTCACCCCTCCACTTT
V: TRBV18; J: TRBJ2-7; D: .; CDR3: CASSPSDSYEQYF; DNA: TGTGCCAGCTCCCCCTCGGACAGCTACGAGCAGTACTTC
V: TRBV14; J: TRBJ2-7; D: TRBD2; CDR3: CASSQAWRGTAGEVVISYEQYF; DNA: TGTGCCAGCAGCCAAGCTTGGAGAGGAACTGCGGGAGAGGTTGTTATCTCCTACGAGCAGTACTTC
V: TRBV7-3; J: TRBJ2-3; D: .; CDR3: CASSPDGGGPTDTQYF; DNA: TGTGCCAGCAGCCCAGATGGGGGGGGCCCGACAGATACGCAGTATTTT
V: TRBV19; J: TRBJ1-1; D: .; CDR3: CASRIGGLDTEAFF; DNA: TGTGCCAGTAGAATAGGTGGCTTGGACACTGAAGCTTTCTTT
V: TRBV7-2; J: TRBJ1-1; D: TRBD1; CDR3: CASSSWTGKNTEAFF; DNA: TGTGCCAGCAGCTCTTGGACAGGGAAGAACACTGAAGCTTTCTTT
V: TRBV19; J: TRBJ1-1; D: .; CDR3: CASSIQGTNTEAFF; DNA: TGTGCCAGTAGTATTCAGGGAACGAACACTGAAGCTTTCTTT
V: TRBV29-1; J: TRBJ2-1; D: TRBD2; CDR3: CSVYSGSPNEQFF; DNA: TGCAGCGTGTACAGCGGGAGCCCGAATGAGCAGTTCTTC
V: TRBV12-5; J: TRBJ2-5; D: .; CDR3: CASGSRGQETQYF; DNA: TGTGCTAGTGGTTCTAGAGGTCAAGAGACCCAGTACTTC
V: TRBV19; J: TRBJ2-1; D: .; CDR3: CASTHGGSYNEQFF; DNA: TGTGCCAGTACCCACGGCGGGTCCTACAATGAGCAGTTCTTC
V: TRBV6-5; J: TRBJ2-3; D: .; CDR3: CASSWSWGGGTDTQYF; DNA: TGTGCCAGCAGTTGGTCCTGGGGAGGAGGCACAGATACGCAGTATTTT
V: TRBV27; J: TRBJ2-3; D: TRBD1; CDR3: CASSLGTGASTDTQYF; DNA: TGTGCCAGCAGTTTAGGTACAGGGGCCAGCACAGATACGCAGTATTTT
V: TRBV7-2; J: TRBJ2-3; D: TRBD2; CDR3: CASSLSGSHTDTQYF; DNA: TGTGCCAGCAGCTTAAGCGGGAGCCACACAGATACGCAGTATTTT
V: TRBV6-6; J: TRBJ2-2; D: TRBD2; CDR3: CASRSTSGVAAGELFF; DNA: TGTGCCAGCAGGTCGACTAGCGGGGTGGCTGCCGGGGAGCTGTTTTTT
V: TRBV25-1; J: TRBJ2-7; D: .; CDR3: CASSESGTLGDEQYF; DNA: TGTGCCAGCAGTGAATCCGGGACACTCGGCGACGAGCAGTACTTC
V: TRBV6-1; J: TRBJ2-1; D: .; CDR3: CASRSGTSSYNEQFF; DNA: TGTGCCAGCCGCTCCGGGACAAGCTCCTACAATGAGCAGTTCTTC
V: TRBV11-3; J: TRBJ2-1; D: .; CDR3: CASSLTNNEQFF; DNA: TGTGCCAGCAGCTTGACTAACAATGAGCAGTTCTTC
V: TRBV29-1; J: TRBJ1-2; D: TRBD1; CDR3: CSVETGRYGYTF; DNA: TGCAGCGTTGAGACAGGGCGCTATGGCTACACCTTC
V: TRBV7-9; J: TRBJ1-5; D: TRBD1; CDR3: CASSLTGGQPQHF; DNA: TGTGCCAGCAGCTTAACAGGGGGGCAGCCCCAGCATTTT
V: TRBV10-1; J: TRBJ1-1; D: TRBD1; CDR3: CASSEFAGGMESEAFF; DNA: TGCGCCAGCAGTGAGTTCGCAGGGGGCATGGAATCTGAAGCTTTCTTT
V: TRBV7-9; J: TRBJ1-3; D: .; CDR3: CASSSSGSGNTIYF; DNA: TGTGCCAGCAGCAGCTCAGGGTCTGGAAACACCATATATTTT
V: TRBV11-2; J: TRBJ2-7; D: TRBD1; CDR3: CASSRLSGDRGPYEQYF; DNA: TGTGCCAGCAGCCGCTTATCTGGGGACAGGGGCCCCTACGAGCAGTACTTC
V: TRBV11-2; J: TRBJ2-1; D: .; CDR3: CASSPRIGPIVGGEQFF; DNA: TGTGCCAGCAGCCCCAGGATCGGTCCCATAGTCGGTGGTGAGCAGTTCTTC
V: TRBV7-2; J: TRBJ1-5; D: .; CDR3: CASSLFLSNQPQHF; DNA: TGTGCCAGCAGCTTATTCCTGAGCAATCAGCCCCAGCATTTT
V: TRBV7-9; J: TRBJ1-4; D: .; CDR3: CASTQGEGANEKLFF; DNA: TGTGCCAGCACCCAAGGGGAGGGTGCTAATGAAAAACTGTTTTTT